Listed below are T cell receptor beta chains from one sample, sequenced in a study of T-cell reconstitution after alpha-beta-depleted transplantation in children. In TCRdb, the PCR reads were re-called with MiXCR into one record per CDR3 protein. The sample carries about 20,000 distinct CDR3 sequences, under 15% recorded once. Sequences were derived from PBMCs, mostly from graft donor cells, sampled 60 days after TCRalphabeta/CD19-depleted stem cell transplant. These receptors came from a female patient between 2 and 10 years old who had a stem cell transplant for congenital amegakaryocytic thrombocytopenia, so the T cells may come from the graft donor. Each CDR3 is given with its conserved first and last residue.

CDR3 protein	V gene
CASSLPPSGELFF	TRBV28
CALASGSSGANVLTF	TRBV6-1
CASSPRHEQYF	TRBV7-9
CASSLIRGGVYGYTF	TRBV12-3/TRBV12-4
CASSQDSLGGRNYGYTF	TRBV3-1
CASSLWARPNTEAFF	TRBV28
CSAPRQAGGTDTQYF	TRBV20-1
CASSTLSSDVEQFF	TRBV28
CATSRAAGEAFF	TRBV15
CASSERISFIRAGVGVEQFF	TRBV6-1